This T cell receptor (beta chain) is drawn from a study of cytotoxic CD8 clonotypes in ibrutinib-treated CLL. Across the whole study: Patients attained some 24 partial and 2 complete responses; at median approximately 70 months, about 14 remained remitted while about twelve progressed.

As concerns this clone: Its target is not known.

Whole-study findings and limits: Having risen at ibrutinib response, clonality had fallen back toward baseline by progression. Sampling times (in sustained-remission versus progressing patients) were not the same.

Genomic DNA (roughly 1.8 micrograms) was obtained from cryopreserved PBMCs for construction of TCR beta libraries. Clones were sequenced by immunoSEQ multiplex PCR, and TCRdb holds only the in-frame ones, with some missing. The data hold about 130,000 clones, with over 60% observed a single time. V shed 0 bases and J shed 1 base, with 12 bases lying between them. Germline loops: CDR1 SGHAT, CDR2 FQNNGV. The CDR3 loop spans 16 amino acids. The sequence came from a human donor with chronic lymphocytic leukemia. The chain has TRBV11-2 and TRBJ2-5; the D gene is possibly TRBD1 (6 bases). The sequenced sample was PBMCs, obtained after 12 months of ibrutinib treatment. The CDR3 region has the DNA TGTGCCAGCAGCTTAGATCTCGGGACACTCCAAGAGACCCAGTACTTC. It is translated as CASSLDLGTLQETQYF. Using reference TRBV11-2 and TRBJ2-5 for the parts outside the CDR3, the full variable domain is EAGVAQSPRYKIIEKRQSVAFWCNPISGHATLYWYQQILGQGPKLLIQFQNNGVVDDSQLPKDRFSAERLKGVDSTLKIQPAKLEDSAVYLCASSLDLGTLQETQYFGPGTRLLVL.